The clone carrying this T cell receptor (beta chain) was observed a few times. Germline V gene data show CDR1 as SGHNT and CDR2 as YYREEE (reference sequence). The CDR3 has 14 residues. The ends were cut back, 2 bases at V and 0 bases at J, with 5 bases in the middle. The sample belongs to a study of blood T cell repertoires in COVID-19. Overall study: Sample material is recorded as cDNA or gDNA derived from T cells, B-cell-depleted T cells, or PBMCs.

Libraries were prepared by immunoSEQ multiplex PCR; TCRdb keeps only in-frame clonotypes and omits some of them. Of about 40,000 clones detected, about 80% appear once; the ten largest clones hold about 2.8%. The chain couples TRBV5-4 to TRBJ2-2; D is unclear. The receptor was isolated from a woman aged 55 to 70 with acute or convalescent COVID-19. Sequences were obtained from peripheral blood. The CDR3 loop is CASSFSTNTGELFF. CDR3 sequence (DNA): TGTGCCAGCAGCTTCAGTACGAACACCGGGGAGCTGTTTTTT. Drawing the rest from reference TRBV5-4 and TRBJ2-2, the complete variable domain is ETGVTQSPTHLIKTRGQQVTLRCSSQSGHNTVSWYQQALGQGPQFIFQYYREEENGRGNFPPRFSGLQFPNYSSELNVNALELDDSALYLCASSFSTNTGELFFGEGSRLTVL.